This TCR beta chain comes out of a study of control samples from healthy donors and cancer patients (dated by TCRdb to the early 2020s). The library was built by means of the immunoSEQ multiplex PCR assay. Held by TCRdb, this immuneACCESS table contains in-frame sequences only and omits some clones. Under half of the omission traces to an unresolved V gene where checked; the cause of the rest is unknown. A total of some 74,000 clones appear in this sample, about 83% of them only once. Clones ranked in the top ten supply around 16% of the sample. With regard to this clone: Its target antigen remains unknown. The input lacks base qualities; no much larger clone sits a single base away.

CDR3 length: 13 amino acids, cysteine to phenylalanine. CDR3 DNA only is kept here, 39 bases in frame from base 1. The germline V end is reduced by 8 bases and the J end by 5 bases; junction bases left unmatched: 5. As encoded in the germline V gene, CDR1 is KGHSH while CDR2 is LQKENI. This receptor was obtained from a man in his 60s in good health. The sample consisted of blood. This chain joins TRBV18 to TRBJ2-7, and 11 junction bases match TRBD2. The CDR3: CASRLAGSDEQYF. The DNA is TGTGCCAGCCGACTAGCGGGATCCGACGAGCAGTACTTC.